Included here is one T cell receptor (beta chain) sequence, with context. These data belong to a study of blood T cell repertoires in COVID-19. Study-wide background: Some COVID-19 samples were acute and others convalescent; all came from the United States, Italy and Spain. T cells, B-cell-depleted T cells, or PBMCs supplied cDNA or gDNA.

In the authors' workflow: Estimated nucleated cell counts came from reference gene primer amplification. The assay was immunoSEQ multiplex PCR, and TCRdb's table has in-frame clones only and misses some. That table furnishes V, J and clone size, whereas the DNA furnished D and trimming. The table has some 220,000 clones, about 86% seen once. Germline V gives CDR1 MNHEY, CDR2 SVGAGI. The ends were cut back, 6 bases at V and 7 bases at J, with 10 bases in the middle. This CDR3 spans 12 amino acids. The TCR was taken from a young woman who had recovered from COVID-19. Sequences were obtained from peripheral blood. The rearrangement links TRBV6-5 to TRBJ1-5; TRBD1 might be the D (6 bases). This CDR3 reads CASSVQGQPQHF. CDR3 DNA sequence: TGTGCCAGCAGCGTACAGGGCCAGCCCCAGCATTTT.